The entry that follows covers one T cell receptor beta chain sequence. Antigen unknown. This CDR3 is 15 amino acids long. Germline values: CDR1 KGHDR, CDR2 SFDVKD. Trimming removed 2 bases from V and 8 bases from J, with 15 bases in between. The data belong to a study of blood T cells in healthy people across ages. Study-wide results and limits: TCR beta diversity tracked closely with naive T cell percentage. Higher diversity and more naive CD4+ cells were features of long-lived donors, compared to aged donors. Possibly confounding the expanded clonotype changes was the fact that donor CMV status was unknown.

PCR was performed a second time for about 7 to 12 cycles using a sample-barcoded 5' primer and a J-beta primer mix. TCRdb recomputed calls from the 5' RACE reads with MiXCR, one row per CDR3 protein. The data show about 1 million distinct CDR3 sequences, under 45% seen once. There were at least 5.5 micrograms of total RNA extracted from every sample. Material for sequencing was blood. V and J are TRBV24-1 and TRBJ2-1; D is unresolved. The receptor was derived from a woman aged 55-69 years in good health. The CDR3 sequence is CATSDYRWDKHEQFF. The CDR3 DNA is TGTGCCACCAGTGATTACCGGTGGGATAAACATGAGCAGTTCTTC.